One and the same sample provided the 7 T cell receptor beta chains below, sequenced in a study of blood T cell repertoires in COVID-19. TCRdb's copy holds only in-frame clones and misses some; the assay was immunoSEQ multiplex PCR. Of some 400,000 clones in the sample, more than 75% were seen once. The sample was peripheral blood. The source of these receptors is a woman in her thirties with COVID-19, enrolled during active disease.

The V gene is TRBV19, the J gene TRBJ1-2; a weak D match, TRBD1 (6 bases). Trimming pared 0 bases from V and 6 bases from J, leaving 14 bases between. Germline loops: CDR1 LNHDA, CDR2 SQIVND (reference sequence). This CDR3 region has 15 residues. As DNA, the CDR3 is TGTGCCAGTAGTATAGATGGGACAAGGCGAAATGGCTACACCTTC. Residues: CASSIDGTRRNGYTF. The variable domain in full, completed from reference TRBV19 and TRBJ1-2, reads DGGITQSPKYLFRKEGQNVTLSCEQNLNHDAMYWYRQDPGQGLRLIYYSQIVNDFQKGDIAEGYSVSREKKESFPLTVTSAQKNPTAFYLCASSIDGTRRNGYTFGSGTRLTVV.

The CDR3 sequence is CASSLARGTGASPLHF. CDR3 DNA sequence: TGTGCCAGCAGCTTAGCGCGAGGGACAGGTGCTTCACCCCTCCACTTT. The rearrangement joins TRBV11-2 to TRBJ1-6, with TRBD1 matching over 8 bases. V was pared by 1 base and J by 9 bases, with 8 bases of the junction left unmatched. This CDR3 comprises 16 residues. Germline CDR1 SGHAT, CDR2 FQNNGV.

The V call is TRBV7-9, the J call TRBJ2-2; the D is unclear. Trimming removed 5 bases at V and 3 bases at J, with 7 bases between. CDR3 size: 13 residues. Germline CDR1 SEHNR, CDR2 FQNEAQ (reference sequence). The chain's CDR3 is CASSPFHTGELFF. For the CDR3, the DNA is TGTGCCAGCAGCCCCTTCCACACCGGGGAGCTGTTTTTT.

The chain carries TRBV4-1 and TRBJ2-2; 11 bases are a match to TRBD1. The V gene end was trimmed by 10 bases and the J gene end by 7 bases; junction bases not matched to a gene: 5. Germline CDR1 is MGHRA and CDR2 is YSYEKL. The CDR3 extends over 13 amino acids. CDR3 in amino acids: CAIGTGGVGELFF. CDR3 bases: TGCGCCATTGGGACAGGGGGAGTCGGGGAGCTGTTTTTT.

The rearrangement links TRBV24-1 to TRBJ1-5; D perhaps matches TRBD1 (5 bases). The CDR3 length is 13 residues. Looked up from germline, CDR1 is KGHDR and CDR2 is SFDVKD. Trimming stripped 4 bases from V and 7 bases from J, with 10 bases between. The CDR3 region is CATSEGPSQPQHF. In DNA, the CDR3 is TGTGCCACCAGTGAGGGGCCTTCCCAGCCCCAGCATTTT.

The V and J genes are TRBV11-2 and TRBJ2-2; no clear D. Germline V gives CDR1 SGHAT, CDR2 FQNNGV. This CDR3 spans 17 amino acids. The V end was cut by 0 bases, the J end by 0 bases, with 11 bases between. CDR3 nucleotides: TGTGCCAGCAGCTTAGATGGTACCGCGGCGAACACCGGGGAGCTGTTTTTT. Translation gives CASSLDGTAANTGELFF. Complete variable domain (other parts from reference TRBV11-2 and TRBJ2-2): EAGVAQSPRYKIIEKRQSVAFWCNPISGHATLYWYQQILGQGPKLLIQFQNNGVVDDSQLPKDRFSAERLKGVDSTLKIQPAKLEDSAVYLCASSLDGTAANTGELFFGEGSRLTVL.

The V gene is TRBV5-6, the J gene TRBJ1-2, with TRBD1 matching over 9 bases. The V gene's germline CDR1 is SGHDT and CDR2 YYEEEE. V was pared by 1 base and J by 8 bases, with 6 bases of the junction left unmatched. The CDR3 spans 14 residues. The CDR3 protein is CASSLWGTGRGYTF. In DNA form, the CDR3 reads TGTGCCAGCAGCTTGTGGGGGACAGGGAGAGGCTACACCTTC. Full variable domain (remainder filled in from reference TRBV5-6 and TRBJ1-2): DAGVTQSPTHLIKTRGQQVTLRCSPKSGHDTVSWYQQALGQGPQFIFQYYEEEERQRGNFPDRFSGHQFPNYSSELNVNALLLGDSALYLCASSLWGTGRGYTFGSGTRLTVV.